Given below is one T cell receptor (beta chain) in context. The sample originates from a study of blood T cell repertoires in COVID-19. Overall study context: There were acute and convalescent COVID-19 samples, and they came from the United States, Italy and Spain. PBMCs, B-cell-depleted T cells, or T cells provided the cDNA or gDNA that made up the material.

The CDR3 totals 15 residues. In the study's own analysis: Nucleated cell number was recorded as an estimate derived from reference gene primer amplification. The repertoire was sequenced with immunoSEQ multiplex PCR; TCRdb's copy has only in-frame clones and lacks some. That table supplies the V and J calls and clone size; D and trimming were determined from the DNA. The repertoire holds over 110,000 clones, with about four fifths as singletons. The sequence was obtained from a human donor in a cohort sampled during active COVID-19. The genes are TRBV21-1 and TRBJ2-1; the D segment call TRBD2 is taken from the table without a DNA check. TRBV21-1 is described as a pseudogene. The sample taken for sequencing was peripheral blood. The CDR3 nucleotides are TGTGCCAGCCCCAGGCGGGAGGTCTCCTACAATGAGCAGTTCTTC. Its protein product is CASPRREVSYNEQFF.